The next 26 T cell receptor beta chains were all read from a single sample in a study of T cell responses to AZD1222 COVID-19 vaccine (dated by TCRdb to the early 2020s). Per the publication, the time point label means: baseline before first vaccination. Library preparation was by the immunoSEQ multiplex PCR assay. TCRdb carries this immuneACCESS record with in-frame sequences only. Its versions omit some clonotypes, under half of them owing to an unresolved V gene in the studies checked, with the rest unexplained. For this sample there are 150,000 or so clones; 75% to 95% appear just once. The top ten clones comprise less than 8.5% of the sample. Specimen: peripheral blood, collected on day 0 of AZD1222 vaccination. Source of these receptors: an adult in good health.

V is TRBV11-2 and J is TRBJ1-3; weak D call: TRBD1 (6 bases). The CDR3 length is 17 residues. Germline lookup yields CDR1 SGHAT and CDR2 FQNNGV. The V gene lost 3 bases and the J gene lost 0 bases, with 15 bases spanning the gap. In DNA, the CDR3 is TGTGCCAGCAGCTTGGAAAGACAGGCGAACTCTGGAAACACCATATATTTT. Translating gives CASSLERQANSGNTIYF.

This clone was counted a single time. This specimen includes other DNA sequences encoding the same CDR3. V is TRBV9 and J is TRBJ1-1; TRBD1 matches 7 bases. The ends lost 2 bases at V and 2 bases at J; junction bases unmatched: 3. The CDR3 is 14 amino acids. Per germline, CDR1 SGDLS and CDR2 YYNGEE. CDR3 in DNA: TGTGCCAGCAGCGTCGGACAGGTCAACACTGAAGCTTTCTTT. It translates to CASSVGQVNTEAFF.

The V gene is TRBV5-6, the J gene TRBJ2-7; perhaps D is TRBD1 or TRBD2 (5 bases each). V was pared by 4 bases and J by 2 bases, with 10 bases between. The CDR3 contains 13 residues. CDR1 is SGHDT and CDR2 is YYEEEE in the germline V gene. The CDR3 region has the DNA TGTGCCAGCAGCCGGGACGGCCCCTACGAGCAGTACTTC. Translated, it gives CASSRDGPYEQYF.

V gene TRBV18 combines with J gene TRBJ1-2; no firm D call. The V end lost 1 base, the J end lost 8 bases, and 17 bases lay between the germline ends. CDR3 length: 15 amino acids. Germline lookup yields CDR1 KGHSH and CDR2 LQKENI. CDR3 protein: CASSPREGELGGYTF. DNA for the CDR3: TGTGCCAGCTCACCACGAGAGGGAGAATTGGGAGGCTACACCTTC.

DNA of the CDR3: TGTGCTGTCTCCGGGACTAGCGGGGGCACCGGGGAGCTGTTTTTT. Translating it yields CAVSGTSGGTGELFF. The chain employs TRBV7-7 and TRBJ2-2; 14 bases align to TRBD2. This CDR3 region has 15 residues. Germline lookup yields CDR1 SSHAT and CDR2 FNYEAQ (reference sequence).

As DNA, the CDR3 is TGTGCCAGCAGTGAAACCGCCAGGGGAGGAGATACGCAGTATTTT. This sequence encodes CASSETARGGDTQYF. This sequence joins TRBV6-1 and TRBJ2-3; tentatively, D is TRBD1 or TRBD2 (6 bases each). Trimming removed 2 bases from V and 5 bases from J, with 14 bases in between. CDR1 is MNHNS and CDR2 is SASEGT in the germline V gene. The CDR3 runs to 15 residues.

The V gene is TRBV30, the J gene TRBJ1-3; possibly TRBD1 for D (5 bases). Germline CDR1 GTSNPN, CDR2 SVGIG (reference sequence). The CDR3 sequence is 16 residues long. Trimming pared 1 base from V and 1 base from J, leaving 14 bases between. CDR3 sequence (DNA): TGTGCCTGGAGTGATAGGGGAAGTTTGTCTGGAAACACCATATATTTT. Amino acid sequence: CAWSDRGSLSGNTIYF.

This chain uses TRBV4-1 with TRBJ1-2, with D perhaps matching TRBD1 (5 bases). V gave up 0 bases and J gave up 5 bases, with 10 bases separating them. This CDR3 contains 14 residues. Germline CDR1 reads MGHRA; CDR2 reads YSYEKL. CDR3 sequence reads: CASSQEGRGYGYTF. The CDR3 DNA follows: TGCGCCAGCAGCCAAGAGGGGCGTGGGTATGGCTACACCTTC.

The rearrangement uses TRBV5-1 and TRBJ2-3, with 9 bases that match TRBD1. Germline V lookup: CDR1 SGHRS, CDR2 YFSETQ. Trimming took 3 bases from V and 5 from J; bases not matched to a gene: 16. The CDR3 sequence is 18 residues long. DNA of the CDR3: TGCGCCAGCAGCTCCTACCCGGGACAGGGAAGGGAAGGAGATACGCAGTATTTT. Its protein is CASSSYPGQGREGDTQYF.

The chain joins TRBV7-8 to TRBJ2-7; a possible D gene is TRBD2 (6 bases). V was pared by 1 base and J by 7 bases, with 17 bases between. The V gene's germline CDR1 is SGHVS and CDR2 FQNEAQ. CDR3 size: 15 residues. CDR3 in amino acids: CASSLEFERVGEQYF. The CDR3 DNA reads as TGTGCCAGCAGCTTAGAGTTCGAGCGGGTAGGGGAGCAGTACTTC.

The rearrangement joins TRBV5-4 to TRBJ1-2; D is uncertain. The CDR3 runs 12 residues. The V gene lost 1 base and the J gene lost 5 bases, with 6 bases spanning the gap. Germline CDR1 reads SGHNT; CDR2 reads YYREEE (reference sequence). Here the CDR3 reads CASSLSKYGYTF. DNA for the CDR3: TGTGCCAGCAGCTTGTCGAAATATGGCTACACCTTC.

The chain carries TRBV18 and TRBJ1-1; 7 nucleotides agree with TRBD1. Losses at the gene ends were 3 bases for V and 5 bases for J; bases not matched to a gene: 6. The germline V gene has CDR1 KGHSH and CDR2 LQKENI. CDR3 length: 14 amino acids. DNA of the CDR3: TGTGCCAGCTCACCGGAGGGGGCTTATACTGAAGCTTTCTTT. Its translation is CASSPEGAYTEAFF.

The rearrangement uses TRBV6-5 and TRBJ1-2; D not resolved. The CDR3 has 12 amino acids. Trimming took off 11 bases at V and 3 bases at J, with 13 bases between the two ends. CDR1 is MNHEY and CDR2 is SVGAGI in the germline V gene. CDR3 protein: CASRKGDYGYTF. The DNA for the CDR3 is TGTGCCTCCCGAAAGGGAGACTATGGCTACACCTTC.

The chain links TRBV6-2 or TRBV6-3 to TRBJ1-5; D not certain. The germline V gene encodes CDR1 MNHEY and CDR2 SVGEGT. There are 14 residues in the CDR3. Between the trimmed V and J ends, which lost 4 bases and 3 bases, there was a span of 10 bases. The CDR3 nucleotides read TGTGCCAGCAGTTTAGTCGGGAACAATCAGCCCCAGCATTTT. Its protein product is CASSLVGNNQPQHF.

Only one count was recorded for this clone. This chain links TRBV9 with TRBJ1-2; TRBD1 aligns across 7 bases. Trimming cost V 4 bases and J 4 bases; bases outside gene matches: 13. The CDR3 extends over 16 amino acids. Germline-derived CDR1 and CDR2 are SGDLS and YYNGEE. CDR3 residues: CASSFLDRDVGYGYTF. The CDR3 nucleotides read TGTGCCAGCAGCTTTCTCGACAGGGATGTCGGCTATGGCTACACCTTC. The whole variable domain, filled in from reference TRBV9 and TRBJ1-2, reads DSGVTQTPKHLITATGQRVTLRCSPRSGDLSVYWYQQSLDQGLQFLIQYYNGEERAKGNILERFSAQQFPDLHSELNLSSLELGDSALYFCASSFLDRDVGYGYTFGSGTRLTVV.

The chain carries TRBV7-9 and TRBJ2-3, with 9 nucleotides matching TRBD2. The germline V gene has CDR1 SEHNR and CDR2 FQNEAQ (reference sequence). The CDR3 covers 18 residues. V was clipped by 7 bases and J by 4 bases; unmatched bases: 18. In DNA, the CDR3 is TGTGCCAGCACATTGTCCCGCGGGGGGGCCTCCTGGGCAGATACGCAGTATTTT. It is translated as CASTLSRGGASWADTQYF.

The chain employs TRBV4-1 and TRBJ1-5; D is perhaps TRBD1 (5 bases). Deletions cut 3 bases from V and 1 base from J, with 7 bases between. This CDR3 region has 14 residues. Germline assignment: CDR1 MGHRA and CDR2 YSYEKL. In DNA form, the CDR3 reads TGCGCCAGCAGCCATCAGGGCAGCAATCAGCCCCAGCATTTT. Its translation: CASSHQGSNQPQHF.

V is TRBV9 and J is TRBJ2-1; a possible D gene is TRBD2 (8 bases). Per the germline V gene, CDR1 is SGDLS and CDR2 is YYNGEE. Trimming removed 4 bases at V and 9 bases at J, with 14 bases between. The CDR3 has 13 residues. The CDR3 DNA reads TGTGCCAGCAGCCCCGGGGGGGACAGTGAGCAGTTCTTC. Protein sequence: CASSPGGDSEQFF. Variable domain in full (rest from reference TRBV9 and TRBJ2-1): DSGVTQTPKHLITATGQRVTLRCSPRSGDLSVYWYQQSLDQGLQFLIQYYNGEERAKGNILERFSAQQFPDLHSELNLSSLELGDSALYFCASSPGGDSEQFFGPGTRLTVL.

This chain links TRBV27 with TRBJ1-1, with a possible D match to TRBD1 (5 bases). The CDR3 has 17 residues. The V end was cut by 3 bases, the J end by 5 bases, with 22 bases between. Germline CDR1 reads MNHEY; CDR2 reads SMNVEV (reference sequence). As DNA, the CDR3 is TGTGCCAGCAGTTTTGCCGGGGTCTACAACGGGGGGACTGAAGCTTTCTTT. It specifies CASSFAGVYNGGTEAFF.

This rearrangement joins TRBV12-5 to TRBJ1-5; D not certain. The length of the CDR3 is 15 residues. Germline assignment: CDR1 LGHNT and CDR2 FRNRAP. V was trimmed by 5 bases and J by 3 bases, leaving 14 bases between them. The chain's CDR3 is CASGVLNGSNQPQHF. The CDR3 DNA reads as TGTGCTAGTGGTGTGCTTAACGGGTCCAATCAGCCCCAGCATTTT. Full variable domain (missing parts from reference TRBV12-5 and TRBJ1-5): DARVTQTPRHKVTEMGQEVTMRCQPILGHNTVFWYRQTMMQGLELLAYFRNRAPLDDSGMPKDRFSAEMPDATLATLKIQPSEPRDSAVYFCASGVLNGSNQPQHFGDGTRLSIL.

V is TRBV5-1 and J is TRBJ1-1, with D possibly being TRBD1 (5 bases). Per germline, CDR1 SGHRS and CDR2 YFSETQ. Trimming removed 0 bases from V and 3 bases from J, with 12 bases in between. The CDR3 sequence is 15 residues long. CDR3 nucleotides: TGCGCCAGCAGCTTGGGGGGCGGGGTGGACACTGAAGCTTTCTTT. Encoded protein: CASSLGGGVDTEAFF. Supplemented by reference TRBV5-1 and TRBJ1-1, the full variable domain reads KAGVTQTPRYLIKTRGQQVTLSCSPISGHRSVSWYQQTPGQGLQFLFEYFSETQRNKGNFPGRFSGRQFSNSRSEMNVSTLELGDSALYLCASSLGGGVDTEAFFGQGTRLTVV.

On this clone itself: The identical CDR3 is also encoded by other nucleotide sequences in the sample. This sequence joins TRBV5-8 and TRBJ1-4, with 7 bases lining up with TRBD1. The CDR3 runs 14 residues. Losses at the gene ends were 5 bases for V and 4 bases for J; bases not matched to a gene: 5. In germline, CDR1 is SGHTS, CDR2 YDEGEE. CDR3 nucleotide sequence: TGTGCCAGCAGTCAGGGACAGCATAATGAAAAACTGTTTTTT. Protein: CASSQGQHNEKLFF.

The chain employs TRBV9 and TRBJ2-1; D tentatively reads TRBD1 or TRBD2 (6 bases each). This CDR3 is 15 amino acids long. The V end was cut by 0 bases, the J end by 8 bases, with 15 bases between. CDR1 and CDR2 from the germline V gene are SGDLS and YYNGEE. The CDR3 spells CASSVVGGPSDEQFF. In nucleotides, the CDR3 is TGTGCCAGCAGCGTAGTTGGGGGGCCAAGCGATGAGCAGTTCTTC.

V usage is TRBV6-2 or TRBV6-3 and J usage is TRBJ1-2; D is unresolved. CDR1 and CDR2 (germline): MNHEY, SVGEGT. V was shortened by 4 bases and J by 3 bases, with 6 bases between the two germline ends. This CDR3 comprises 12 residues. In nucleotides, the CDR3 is TGTGCCAGCAGTTCCCGGGACTATGGCTACACCTTC. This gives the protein CASSSRDYGYTF.

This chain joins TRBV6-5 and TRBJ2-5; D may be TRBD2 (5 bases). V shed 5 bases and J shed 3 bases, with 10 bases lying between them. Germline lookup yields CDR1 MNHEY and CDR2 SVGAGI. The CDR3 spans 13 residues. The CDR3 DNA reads TGTGCCAGCAGTCCACTAGGCGAAGAGACCCAGTACTTC. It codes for CASSPLGEETQYF.

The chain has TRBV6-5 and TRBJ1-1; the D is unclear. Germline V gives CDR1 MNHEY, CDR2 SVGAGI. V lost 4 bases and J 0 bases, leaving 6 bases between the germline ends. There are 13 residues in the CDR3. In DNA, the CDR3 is TGTGCCAGCAGTTTTTCACTGAACACTGAAGCTTTCTTT. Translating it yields CASSFSLNTEAFF.